A selection of T cell receptor beta chains follows, all from one sample in a study of blood T cell repertoires in COVID-19. Data came from immunoSEQ multiplex PCR; TCRdb stores just in-frame clones and leaves some out. The sample consists of approximately 300,000 clones, 90% of them appearing once. The sequenced sample was PBMCs or T cells enriched from blood (not recorded which). The source of these receptors is a woman aged 30 to 39 who had been exposed to COVID-19. Each CDR3 is given with its conserved first and last residue. A D gene is named only where the DNA matches it firmly. The size field is filled for only some rows; it gives once, few, many or a size class.

TRBJ2-3 | NA | TRBV20-1 | NA | CSASGGGESTDTQYF | TGCAGTGCTAGTGGAGGCGGGGAGAGCACAGATACGCAGTATTTT
TRBJ2-1 | TRBD2 | TRBV18 | NA | CASSPPLAGAAYNEQFF | TGTGCCAGCTCACCACCCCTAGCGGGGGCCGCGTACAATGAGCAGTTCTTC
TRBJ2-5 | NA | TRBV7-9 | few | CASSLGQLETQYF | TGTGCCAGCAGCTTAGGACAGTTAGAGACCCAGTACTTC
TRBJ1-1 | NA | TRBV6-5 | NA | CASSLMRGNTEAFF | TGTGCCAGCAGCCTCATGCGGGGGAACACTGAAGCTTTCTTT
TRBJ1-1 | NA | TRBV5-4 | NA | CASSLADRTNTEAFF | TGTGCCAGCAGCTTGGCGGACAGAACGAACACTGAAGCTTTCTTT
TRBJ1-6 | NA | TRBV2 | NA | CASSTALFTSPLHF | TGTGCCAGCAGTACTGCCCTATTCACTTCACCCCTCCACTTT
TRBJ1-3 | TRBD1 | TRBV9 | NA | CASSRQGRSGNTIYF | TGTGCCAGCAGCAGACAGGGGCGCTCTGGAAACACCATATATTTT
TRBJ2-3 | TRBD2 | TRBV13 | NA | CASSFGASGSTDTQYF | TGTGCCAGCAGCTTTGGGGCTAGCGGTAGCACAGATACGCAGTATTTT
TRBJ1-3 | NA | TRBV9 | NA | CASSVAVDSGNTIYF | TGTGCCAGCAGCGTAGCGGTCGACTCTGGAAACACCATATATTTT
TRBJ2-3 | TRBD2 | TRBV9 | NA | CASSVAGVITDTQYF | TGTGCCAGCAGCGTGGCGGGGGTGATCACAGATACGCAGTATTTT
TRBJ2-4 | TRBD2 | TRBV7-2 | NA | CASSLGLAELAKNIQYF | TGTGCCAGCAGCTTAGGCCTAGCGGAGCTAGCCAAAAACATTCAGTACTTC
TRBJ1-4 | TRBD1 | TRBV5-5 | NA | CASSAPRGQGLSDEKLFF | TGTGCCAGCAGCGCCCCAAGAGGACAGGGCCTCTCCGATGAAAAACTGTTTTTT
TRBJ2-3 | NA | TRBV20-1 | NA | CSAGLAPQYF | TGCAGTGCTGGCCTAGCCCCGCAGTATTTT
TRBJ1-1 | NA | TRBV19 | once | CASSYFPDRSTTEAFF | TGTGCCAGTAGTTATTTCCCGGACAGATCAACAACTGAAGCTTTCTTT
TRBJ2-2 | NA | TRBV9 | NA | CASSPAAGELFF | TGTGCCAGCAGCCCCGCAGCCGGGGAGCTGTTTTTT
TRBJ1-1 | TRBD1 | TRBV19 | NA | CASSIPTGVGVTEAFF | TGTGCCAGTAGTATTCCGACAGGGGTTGGAGTAACTGAAGCTTTCTTT
TRBJ1-4 | NA | TRBV7-9 | NA | CASSLLDGENEKLFF | TGTGCCAGCAGCTTATTGGACGGGGAAAATGAAAAACTGTTTTTT
TRBJ1-6 | NA | TRBV6-6 | NA | CASSPTGHSSYNSPLHF | TGTGCCAGCAGTCCGACAGGACACAGCTCCTATAATTCACCCCTCCACTTT
TRBJ1-3 | NA | TRBV5-1 | NA | CASSLRQDTPGNTIYF | TGCGCCAGCAGCTTGCGACAAGATACTCCAGGAAACACCATATATTTT
TRBJ1-6 | NA | TRBV6-5 | NA | CASTPGQGNSPLHF | TGTGCCAGCACCCCCGGGCAGGGGAATTCACCCCTCCACTTT
TRBJ2-3 | TRBD2 | TRBV7-2 | NA | CASSTRLAGSDTQYF | TGTGCCAGCAGCACCCGACTAGCGGGGTCAGATACGCAGTATTTT
TRBJ2-7 | TRBD2 | TRBV4-2 | NA | CASSHQPPGLAVSSYEQYF | TGTGCCAGCAGCCACCAACCCCCGGGACTAGCGGTTAGCTCCTACGAGCAGTACTTC